The clone carrying this TCR beta chain has more than one count but fewer than ten. The antigen remains undetermined. One end of the junction fails to match germline, which may point to a read error. This entry belongs to a study of cytomegalovirus exposure and HLA in healthy donors. Notes on the study in general: Differences between HLA loci emerged in a later analysis of TCR association rates, with DRB1 most and HLA-C fewest. There were several of the most significant clusters that appeared linked to common viral pathogens in a later analysis. A missense DCLRE1C variant was associated with V- and J-gene trimming of TCR beta chains in a later analysis, and an independent cohort replicated the association.

The PCR made use of 60 Vbeta and 13 Jbeta primers. Only in-frame clones appear in the TCRdb table, and some are missing; sequencing was by immunoSEQ multiplex PCR. Of 170,000 or so clones in the sample, approximately 80% are singletons; the top ten hold around 4.9%. Germline V CDR1 and CDR2: SGHTS, YDEGEE. This CDR3 has 9 residues. Sequenced sample: PBMCs. V and J are TRBV5-8 and TRBJ1-1; D uncertain. The TCR comes from a man aged 18 to 29 in good health and CMV-seronegative. The CDR3: CASSPGIYF. The CDR3 nucleotides are TGTGCCAGCAGCCCGGGAATATACTTT.